Following are 18 T cell receptor beta chains from one sample sequenced in a study of cytomegalovirus exposure and HLA in healthy donors. 60 Vbeta and 13 Jbeta primers were used in PCR. Sequencing used immunoSEQ multiplex PCR; TCRdb keeps in-frame clones, though not all of them. The sample has around 150,000 clones; 76% are singletons. The material sequenced was PBMCs. Every receptor here comes from a man between 35 and 55 years old in good health and CMV-seronegative.

The chain joins TRBV29-1 to TRBJ2-7; no clear D gene. Germline loops: CDR1 SQVTM, CDR2 ANQGSEA. The V gene lost 4 bases and the J gene lost 1 base, with 11 bases spanning the gap. This CDR3 contains 13 residues. CDR3 in DNA: TGCAGCGTTGGGGCAGATGTATCCTACGAGCAGTACTTC. This sequence encodes CSVGADVSYEQYF.

This clone was detected only a few times. The chain is built from TRBV29-1 and TRBJ2-1; a possible D gene is TRBD2 (5 bases). The CDR3 is 15 amino acids. Germline assignment: CDR1 SQVTM and CDR2 ANQGSEA. The V gene lost 4 bases and the J gene lost 9 bases, with 22 bases spanning the gap. Written as DNA, the CDR3 is TGCAGCGTTGGGGGTCCAGCGGCCAATTCCGGTGAGCAGTTCTTC. Residues: CSVGGPAANSGEQFF.

This clone has only a few counts. The chain uses TRBV7-2 and TRBJ2-5, with D possibly matching TRBD2 (5 bases). CDR1 and CDR2 (germline): SGHTA, FQGNSA. The V end lost 2 bases, the J end lost 4 bases, and 11 bases lay between the germline ends. The CDR3 is 14 residues long. CDR3: CASSLTGIRETQYF. The CDR3 DNA is TGTGCCAGCAGCTTAACCGGGATACGAGAGACCCAGTACTTC.

The V call is TRBV13, the J call TRBJ1-2, with TRBD1 matching over 7 bases. The CDR3 covers 13 residues. Germline CDR1 and CDR2: PRHDT and FYEKMQ (reference sequence). V was pared by 4 bases and J by 12 bases, with 11 bases of the junction left unmatched. This chain's CDR3 is CASSSRGVGGNTF. In DNA, the CDR3 is TGTGCCAGCAGCTCCAGGGGGGTAGGGGGAAACACCTTC.

The chain uses TRBV7-9 and TRBJ2-5; D not certain. This CDR3 has 11 amino acids. CDR1 and CDR2 from the germline V gene are SEHNR and FQNEAQ (reference sequence). V shed 9 bases and J shed 9 bases, with 14 bases lying between them. The chain's CDR3 is CASTRGDPQYF. Here the CDR3 DNA reads TGTGCCAGTACCCGTGGAGATCCCCAGTACTTC.

This clone was seen a few times. This chain connects TRBV6-1 to TRBJ2-3, with TRBD1 matching 7 bases. Per germline, CDR1 MNHNS and CDR2 SASEGT. The CDR3 extends over 14 amino acids. V was clipped by 4 bases and J by 1 base; unmatched bases: 2. CDR3 coding DNA: TGTGCCAGCAGTGTCGGACAGGGCACAGATACGCAGTATTTT. Translation gives CASSVGQGTDTQYF.

J is TRBJ1-5 and V is TRBV27; the D gene is possibly TRBD1 (5 bases). CDR3 length: 14 amino acids. The V and J ends lost 6 bases and 3 bases respectively, with 12 bases between them. In germline, CDR1 is MNHEY, CDR2 SMNVEV (reference sequence). CDR3 nucleotides: TGTGCCAGCAGCCGGGGGGTTATCAATCAGCCCCAGCATTTT. Encoded protein: CASSRGVINQPQHF.

The chain has TRBV7-3 and TRBJ2-7; the match to TRBD1 covers 11 bases. The trim removed 5 bases at V and 5 bases at J, leaving 5 bases unmatched. The CDR3 has 14 amino acids. Germline assignment: CDR1 SGHTA and CDR2 FQGTGA. The DNA for the CDR3 is TGTGCCAGCAGCATAGGACAGGGGGCACACGAGCAGTACTTC. This gives the protein CASSIGQGAHEQYF. Using reference TRBV7-3 and TRBJ2-7 for the parts outside the CDR3, the full variable domain is GAGVSQTPSNKVTEKGKYVELRCDPISGHTALYWYRQSLGQGPEFLIYFQGTGAADDSGLPNDRFFAVRPEGSVSTLKIQRTERGDSAVYLCASSIGQGAHEQYFGPGTRLTVT.

V gene TRBV30 combines with J gene TRBJ1-5, with D possibly TRBD1 on 5 matching bases. In germline, CDR1 is GTSNPN, CDR2 SVGIG (reference sequence). Trimming took 0 bases from V and 0 from J, leaving 9 bases between them. CDR3 length: 15 amino acids. CDR3 sequence (DNA): TGTGCCTGGAGTGTACCCAGGGTTAGCAATCAGCCCCAGCATTTT. Translated: CAWSVPRVSNQPQHF.

The chain couples TRBV28 to TRBJ1-2; perhaps TRBD1 as D (5 bases). CDR1 and CDR2 from the germline V gene are MDHEN and SYDVKM. The CDR3 totals 13 residues. V was clipped by 7 bases and J by 4 bases, with 13 bases between them. CDR3 sequence reads: CASMGGAPYGYTF. The CDR3 coding sequence is TGTGCCAGCATGGGAGGGGCCCCCTATGGCTACACCTTC.

This clone was counted between two and nine times. Within the sample, other DNA sequences also encode this same CDR3. The rearrangement joins TRBV7-9 to TRBJ1-2; tentative D call: TRBD1 (5 bases). Per germline, CDR1 SEHNR and CDR2 FQNEAQ (reference sequence). V gave up 1 base and J gave up 2 bases, with 5 bases separating them. The length of the CDR3 is 13 residues. The CDR3 reads CASSLGQNYGYTF. Here the CDR3 DNA reads TGTGCCAGCAGCTTAGGACAGAACTATGGCTACACCTTC.

This clone turned up a few times. The V call is TRBV27, the J call TRBJ2-7; 7 bases align to TRBD1. After removal of 5 bases from V and 3 bases from J, the junction contained 10 bases not matched to a gene. CDR3 length equals 15 residues. CDR1 and CDR2 from the germline V gene are MNHEY and SMNVEV (reference sequence). CDR3 residues: CASSPLTGAVYEQYF. The CDR3 DNA reads as TGTGCCAGCAGTCCCCTCACAGGGGCCGTCTACGAGCAGTACTTC.

The chain recombines TRBV11-3 with TRBJ2-5; D remains unclear. Germline V gene lookup returns CDR1 SGHNT and CDR2 YENEEA. The CDR3 is 16 residues long. V dropped 1 base and J dropped 1 base, with 13 bases sitting between them. CDR3 residues: CASSLGYGESQETQYF. CDR3 coding DNA: TGTGCCAGCAGCTTAGGATACGGAGAATCCCAAGAGACCCAGTACTTC.

The DNA of the CDR3 is TGCGCCAGCAGCTGGACCGGGAGCTCCTACGAGCAGTACTTC. Translated, it gives CASSWTGSSYEQYF. This chain links TRBV5-1 with TRBJ2-7, with D possibly being TRBD2 (6 bases). Between the trimmed V and J ends, which lost 3 bases and 0 bases, there was a span of 10 bases. CDR1 is SGHRS, CDR2 YFSETQ, per germline. This CDR3 has 14 residues. Complete variable domain (other parts from reference TRBV5-1 and TRBJ2-7): KAGVTQTPRYLIKTRGQQVTLSCSPISGHRSVSWYQQTPGQGLQFLFEYFSETQRNKGNFPGRFSGRQFSNSRSEMNVSTLELGDSALYLCASSWTGSSYEQYFGPGTRLTVT.

V usage is TRBV2 and J usage is TRBJ2-7; possible D gene TRBD1, 6 bases. There are 15 residues in the CDR3. V gave up 2 bases and J gave up 3 bases, with 14 bases separating them. Germline V gives CDR1 SNHLY, CDR2 FYNNEI. Written as DNA, the CDR3 is TGTGCCAGCAGTGAACTCCCAGGGGTGGTCTACGAGCAGTACTTC. Its protein is CASSELPGVVYEQYF.

The chain employs TRBV28 and TRBJ2-7; 7 bases agree with TRBD1. J gave up 2 bases and V 8 bases, and 6 bases lay outside the gene matches. The V gene's germline CDR1 is MDHEN and CDR2 SYDVKM. This CDR3 is built from 13 residues. The CDR3 here is CASQGQGAYEQYF. The DNA of the CDR3 is TGTGCCAGCCAAGGGCAGGGGGCCTACGAGCAGTACTTC.

The V and J genes are TRBV11-3 and TRBJ2-5; D gene unclear. V gave up 5 bases and J gave up 5 bases, with 12 bases separating them. The V gene's germline CDR1 is SGHNT and CDR2 YENEEA. This CDR3 spans 13 amino acids. CDR3 nucleotide sequence: TGTGCCAGCAGCCCGAGACTGGAGGAGACCCAGTACTTC. This translates into CASSPRLEETQYF.

The sample holds a few counts of this clone. The chain links TRBV28 to TRBJ2-7; 9 bases fit TRBD1. V was pared by 3 bases and J by 3 bases, with 6 bases of the junction left unmatched. Germline CDR1 reads MDHEN; CDR2 reads SYDVKM. CDR3 size: 15 residues. The CDR3 region is CASSLAGQGFYEQYF. The CDR3 DNA reads TGTGCCAGCAGTTTGGCGGGACAGGGATTCTACGAGCAGTACTTC.